Included here is one T cell receptor (beta chain) sequence, with context. Its antigen remains unknown. The data stem from a study of T cells in Graves' hyperthyroidism and ophthalmopathy. The investigators amplified TCR beta CDR3 regions from RNA transcripts. HTBI primers were used for first-round RT-PCR of the TCR CDR3. TCRdb processed the multiplex PCR reads anew with MiXCR; each CDR3 protein has one entry. Of around 700,000 distinct CDR3 sequences listed, about 17% are singletons. The CDR3 sequence is 13 residues long. V was pared by 7 bases and J by 7 bases, with 11 bases between. Germline CDR1 MNHEY, CDR2 SVGEGT. Points from the study as a whole: Stable hyperthyroidism was separated from ophthalmopathy by a model based on 13 V-J features.

The sequencing input was blood. The TCR was taken from a woman aged 50 to 65 with Graves' hyperthyroidism that later progressed to Graves' ophthalmopathy. This chain uses TRBV6-2 or TRBV6-3 with TRBJ1-6; D call uncertain. CDR3 sequence reads: CASKRGENSPLHF. In DNA, the CDR3 is TGTGCCAGCAAGAGAGGAGAGAATTCACCCCTCCACTTT.